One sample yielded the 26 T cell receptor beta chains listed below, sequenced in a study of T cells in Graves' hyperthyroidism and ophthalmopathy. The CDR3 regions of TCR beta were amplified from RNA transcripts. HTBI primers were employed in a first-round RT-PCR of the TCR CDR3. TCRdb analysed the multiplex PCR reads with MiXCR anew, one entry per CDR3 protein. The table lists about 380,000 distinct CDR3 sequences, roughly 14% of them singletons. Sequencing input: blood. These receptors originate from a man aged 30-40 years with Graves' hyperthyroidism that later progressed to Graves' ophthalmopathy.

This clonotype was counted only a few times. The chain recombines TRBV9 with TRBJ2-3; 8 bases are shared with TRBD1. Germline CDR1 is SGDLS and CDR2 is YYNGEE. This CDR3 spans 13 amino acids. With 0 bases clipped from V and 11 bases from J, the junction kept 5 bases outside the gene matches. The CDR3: CASSVGDRGWQYF. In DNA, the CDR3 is TGTGCCAGCAGCGTAGGCGACAGGGGATGGCAGTATTTT.

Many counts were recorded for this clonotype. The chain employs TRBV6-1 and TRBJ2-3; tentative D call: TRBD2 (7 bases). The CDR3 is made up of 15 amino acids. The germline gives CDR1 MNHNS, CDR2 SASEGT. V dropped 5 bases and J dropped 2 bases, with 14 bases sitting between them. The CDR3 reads CASSYAAGATDTQYF. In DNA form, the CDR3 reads TGTGCCAGCAGTTACGCGGCGGGGGCCACAGATACGCAGTATTTT.

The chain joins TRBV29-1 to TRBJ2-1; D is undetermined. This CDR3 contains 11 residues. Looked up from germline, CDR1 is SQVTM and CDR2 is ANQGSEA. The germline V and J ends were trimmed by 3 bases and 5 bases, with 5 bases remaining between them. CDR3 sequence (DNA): TGCAGCGTTGATAGGAACAATGAGCAGTTCTTC. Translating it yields CSVDRNNEQFF.

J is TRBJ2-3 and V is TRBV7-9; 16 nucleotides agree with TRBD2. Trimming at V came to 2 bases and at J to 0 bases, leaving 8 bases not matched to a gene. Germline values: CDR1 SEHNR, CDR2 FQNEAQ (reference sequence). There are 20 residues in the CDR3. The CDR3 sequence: CASSLTGLAGGLVSTDTQYF. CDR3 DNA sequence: TGTGCCAGCAGCTTAACGGGACTAGCGGGGGGGCTGGTGAGCACAGATACGCAGTATTTT.

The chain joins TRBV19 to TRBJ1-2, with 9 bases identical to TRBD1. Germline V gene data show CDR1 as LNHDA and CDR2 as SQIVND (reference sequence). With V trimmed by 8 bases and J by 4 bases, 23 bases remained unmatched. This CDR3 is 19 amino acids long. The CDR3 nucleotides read TGTGCCAGTGCCCCCCGGCGGGACAGGGTGGTACGCCTCATCTATGGCTACACCTTC. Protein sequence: CASAPRRDRVVRLIYGYTF. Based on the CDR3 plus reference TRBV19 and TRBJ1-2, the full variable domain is DGGITQSPKYLFRKEGQNVTLSCEQNLNHDAMYWYRQDPGQGLRLIYYSQIVNDFQKGDIAEGYSVSREKKESFPLTVTSAQKNPTAFYLCASAPRRDRVVRLIYGYTFGSGTRLTVV.

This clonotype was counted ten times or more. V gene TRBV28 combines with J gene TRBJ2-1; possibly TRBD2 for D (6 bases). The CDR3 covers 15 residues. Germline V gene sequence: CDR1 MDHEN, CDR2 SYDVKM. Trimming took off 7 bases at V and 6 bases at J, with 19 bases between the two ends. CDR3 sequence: CASTGGVGSSNEQFF. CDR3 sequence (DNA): TGTGCCAGCACCGGAGGGGTGGGGAGCAGCAATGAGCAGTTCTTC.

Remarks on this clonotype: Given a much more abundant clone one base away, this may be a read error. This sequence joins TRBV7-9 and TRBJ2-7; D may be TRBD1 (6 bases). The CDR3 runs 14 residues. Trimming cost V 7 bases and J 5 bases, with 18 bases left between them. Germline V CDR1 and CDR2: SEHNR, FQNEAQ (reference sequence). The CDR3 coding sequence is TGTGCCAGCATCCCGGGGCAGGGGAGACACGAGCAGTACTTC. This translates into CASIPGQGRHEQYF.

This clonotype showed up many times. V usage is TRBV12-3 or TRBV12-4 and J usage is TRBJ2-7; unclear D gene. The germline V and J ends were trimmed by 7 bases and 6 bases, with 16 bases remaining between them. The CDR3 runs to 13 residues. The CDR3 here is CASTSQIWGEQYF. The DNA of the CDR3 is TGTGCCAGCACCTCCCAAATCTGGGGCGAGCAGTACTTC.

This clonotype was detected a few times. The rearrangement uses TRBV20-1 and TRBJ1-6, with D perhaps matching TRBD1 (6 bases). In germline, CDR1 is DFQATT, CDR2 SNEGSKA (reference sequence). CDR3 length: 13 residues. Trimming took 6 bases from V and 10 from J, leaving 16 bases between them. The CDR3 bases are TGCAGTGCCCGACCTCCAGGGGAGTCACCCCTCCACTTT. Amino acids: CSARPPGESPLHF.

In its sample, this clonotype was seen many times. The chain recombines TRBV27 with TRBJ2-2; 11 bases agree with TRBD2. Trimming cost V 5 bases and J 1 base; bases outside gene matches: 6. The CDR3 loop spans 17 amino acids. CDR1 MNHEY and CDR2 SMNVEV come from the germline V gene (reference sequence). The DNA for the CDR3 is TGTGCCAGCAGTAAAATGGGACTAGCGGTGAACACCGGGGAGCTGTTTTTT. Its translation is CASSKMGLAVNTGELFF.

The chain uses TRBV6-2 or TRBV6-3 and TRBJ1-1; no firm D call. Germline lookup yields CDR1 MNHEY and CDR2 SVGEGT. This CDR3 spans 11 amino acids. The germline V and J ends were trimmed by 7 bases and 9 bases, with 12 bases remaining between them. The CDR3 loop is CASKRAYKAFF. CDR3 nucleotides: TGTGCCAGCAAAAGGGCTTACAAAGCTTTCTTT.

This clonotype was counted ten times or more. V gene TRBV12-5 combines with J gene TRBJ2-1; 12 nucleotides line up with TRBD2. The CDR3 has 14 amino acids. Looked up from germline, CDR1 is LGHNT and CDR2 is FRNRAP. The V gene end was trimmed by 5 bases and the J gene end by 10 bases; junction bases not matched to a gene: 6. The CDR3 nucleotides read TGTGCTAGTGGTGGACTAGCGGGGTCTCAAGAGCAGTTCTTC. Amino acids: CASGGLAGSQEQFF.

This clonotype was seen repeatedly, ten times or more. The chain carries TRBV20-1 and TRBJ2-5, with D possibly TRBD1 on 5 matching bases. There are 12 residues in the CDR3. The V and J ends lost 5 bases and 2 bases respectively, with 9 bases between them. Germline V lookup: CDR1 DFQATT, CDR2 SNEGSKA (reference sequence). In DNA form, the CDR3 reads TGCAGTGCTCCCGGACAACAAGAGACCCAGTACTTC. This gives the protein CSAPGQQETQYF.

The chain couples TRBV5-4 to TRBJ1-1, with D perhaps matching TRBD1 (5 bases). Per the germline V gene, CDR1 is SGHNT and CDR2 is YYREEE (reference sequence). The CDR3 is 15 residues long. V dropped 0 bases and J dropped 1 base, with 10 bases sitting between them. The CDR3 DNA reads TGTGCCAGCAGCTTGGCCTTGGGGGAGAACACTGAAGCTTTCTTT. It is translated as CASSLALGENTEAFF.

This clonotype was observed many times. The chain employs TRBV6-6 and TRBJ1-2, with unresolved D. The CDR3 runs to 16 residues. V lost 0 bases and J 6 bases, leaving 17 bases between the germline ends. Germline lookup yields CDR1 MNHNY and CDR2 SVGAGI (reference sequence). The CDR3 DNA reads TGTGCCAGCAGTTACTCGGGCATCGACGAAGGAGATGGCTACACCTTC. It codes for CASSYSGIDEGDGYTF.

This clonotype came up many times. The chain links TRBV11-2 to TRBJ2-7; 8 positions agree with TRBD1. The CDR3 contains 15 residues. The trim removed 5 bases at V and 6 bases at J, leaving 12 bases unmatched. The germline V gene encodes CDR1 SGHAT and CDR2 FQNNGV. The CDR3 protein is CASSQSNRGAGEQYF. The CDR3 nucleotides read TGTGCCAGCAGCCAGTCGAACAGGGGGGCAGGCGAGCAGTACTTC. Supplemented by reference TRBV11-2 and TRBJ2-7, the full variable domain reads EAGVAQSPRYKIIEKRQSVAFWCNPISGHATLYWYQQILGQGPKLLIQFQNNGVVDDSQLPKDRFSAERLKGVDSTLKIQPAKLEDSAVYLCASSQSNRGAGEQYFGPGTRLTVT.

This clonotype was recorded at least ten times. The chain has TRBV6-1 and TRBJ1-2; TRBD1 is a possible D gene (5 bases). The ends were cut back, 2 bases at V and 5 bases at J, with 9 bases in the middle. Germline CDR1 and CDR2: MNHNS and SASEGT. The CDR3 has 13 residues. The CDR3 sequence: CASSETQGYGYTF. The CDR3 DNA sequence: TGTGCCAGCAGTGAAACGCAGGGATATGGCTACACCTTC.

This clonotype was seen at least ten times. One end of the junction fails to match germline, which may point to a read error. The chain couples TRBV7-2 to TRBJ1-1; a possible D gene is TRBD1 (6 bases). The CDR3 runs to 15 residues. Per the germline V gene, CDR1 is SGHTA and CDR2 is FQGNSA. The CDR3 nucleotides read TGTGCCAGCAACTTATATGACAGGCCCAACACTGAAGCTTTCTTT. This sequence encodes CASNLYDRPNTEAFF.

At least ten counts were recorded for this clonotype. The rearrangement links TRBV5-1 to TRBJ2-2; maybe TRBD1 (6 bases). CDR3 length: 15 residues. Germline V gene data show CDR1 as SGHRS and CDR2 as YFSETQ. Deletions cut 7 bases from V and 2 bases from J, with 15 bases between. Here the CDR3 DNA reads TGCGCCAGCGGCGGACCGGGACAAAACACCGGGGAGCTGTTTTTT. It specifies CASGGPGQNTGELFF.

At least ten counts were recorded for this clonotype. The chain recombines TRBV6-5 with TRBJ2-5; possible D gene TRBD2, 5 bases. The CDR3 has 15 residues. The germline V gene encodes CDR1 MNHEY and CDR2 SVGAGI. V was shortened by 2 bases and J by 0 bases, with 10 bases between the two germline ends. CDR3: CASSYGPGNQETQYF. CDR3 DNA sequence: TGTGCCAGCAGTTACGGCCCGGGGAACCAAGAGACCCAGTACTTC.

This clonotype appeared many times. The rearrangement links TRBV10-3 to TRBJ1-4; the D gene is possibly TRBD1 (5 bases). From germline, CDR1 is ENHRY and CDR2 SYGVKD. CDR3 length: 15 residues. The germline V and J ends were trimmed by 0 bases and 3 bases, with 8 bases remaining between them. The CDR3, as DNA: TGTGCCATCAGTGAGTCCGGGGCGGCTAATGAAAAACTGTTTTTT. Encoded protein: CAISESGAANEKLFF.

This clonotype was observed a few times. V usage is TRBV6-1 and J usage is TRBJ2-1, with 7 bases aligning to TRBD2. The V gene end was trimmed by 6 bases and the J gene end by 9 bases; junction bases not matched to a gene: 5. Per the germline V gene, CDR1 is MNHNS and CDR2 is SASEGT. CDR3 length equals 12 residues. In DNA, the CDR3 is TGTGCCAGCAGGGGCGGGGAGGGTGAGCAGTTCTTC. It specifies CASRGGEGEQFF.

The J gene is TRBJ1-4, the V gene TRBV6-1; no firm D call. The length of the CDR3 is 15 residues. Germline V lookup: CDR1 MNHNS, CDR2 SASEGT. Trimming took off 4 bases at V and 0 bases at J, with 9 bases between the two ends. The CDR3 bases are TGTGCCAGCAGTGCGGACCGATCAACTAATGAAAAACTGTTTTTT. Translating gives CASSADRSTNEKLFF.

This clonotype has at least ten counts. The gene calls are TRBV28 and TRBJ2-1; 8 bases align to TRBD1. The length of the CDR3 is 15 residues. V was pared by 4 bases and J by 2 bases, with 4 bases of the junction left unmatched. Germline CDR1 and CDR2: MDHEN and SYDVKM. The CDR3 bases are TGTGCCAGCAGTTCCGGACAGGGCCCCTACAATGAGCAGTTCTTC. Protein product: CASSSGQGPYNEQFF.

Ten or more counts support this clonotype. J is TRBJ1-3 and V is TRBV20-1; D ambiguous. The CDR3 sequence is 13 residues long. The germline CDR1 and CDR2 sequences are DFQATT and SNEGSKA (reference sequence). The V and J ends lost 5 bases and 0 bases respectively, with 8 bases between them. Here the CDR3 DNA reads TGCAGTGCTTCGGTGTTCTCTGGAAACACCATATATTTT. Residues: CSASVFSGNTIYF.

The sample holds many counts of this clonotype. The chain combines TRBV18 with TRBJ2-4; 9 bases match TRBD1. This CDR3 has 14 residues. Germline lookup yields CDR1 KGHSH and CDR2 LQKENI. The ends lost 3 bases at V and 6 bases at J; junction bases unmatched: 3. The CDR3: CASSPGGQGNIQYF. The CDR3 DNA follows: TGTGCCAGCTCACCCGGGGGACAGGGAAACATTCAGTACTTC.